This TCR beta chain comes out of a study of blood T cell repertoires in COVID-19. At the level of the study: Samples of COVID-19 (acute and convalescent) were obtained from the United States, Italy and Spain. PBMCs, B-cell-depleted T cells, or T cells provided the cDNA or gDNA that made up the material.

Per the original data handling: It was from reference gene primer amplification that nucleated cell counts were estimated. The protocol was immunoSEQ multiplex PCR, while the TCRdb copy is restricted to in-frame clones and leaves out a portion. V and J calls and clone size are as listed in that table; D and trimming were resolved from the DNA. The sample contains about 150,000 clones, under 80% of which appear only once. This CDR3 comprises 16 residues. The V end lost 2 bases, the J end lost 2 bases, and 13 bases lay between the germline ends. Germline CDR1 reads MNHEY; CDR2 reads SVGAGI. The TCR sequence derives from a man in his sixties with acute or convalescent COVID-19. The chain uses TRBV6-5 and TRBJ1-3; D remains unclear. Sequencing used peripheral blood. In DNA, the CDR3 is TGTGCCAGCAGTTACGGCCACAGCTCTCCTGGAAACACCATATATTTT. Protein sequence: CASSYGHSSPGNTIYF.